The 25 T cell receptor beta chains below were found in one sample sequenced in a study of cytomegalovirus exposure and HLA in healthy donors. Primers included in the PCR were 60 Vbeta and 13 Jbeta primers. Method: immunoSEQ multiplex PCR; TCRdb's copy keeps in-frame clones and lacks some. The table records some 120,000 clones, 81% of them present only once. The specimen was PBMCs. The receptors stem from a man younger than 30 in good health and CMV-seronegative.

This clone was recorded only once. This CDR3 is CASSSHQAGSGEQYF. Written as DNA, the CDR3 is TGTGCCAGCAGCTCCCACCAGGCGGGATCCGGCGAGCAGTACTTC. The gene calls are TRBV7-9 and TRBJ2-7, with D possibly being TRBD2 (6 bases). V was trimmed by 4 bases and J by 6 bases, leaving 19 bases between them. The germline CDR1 and CDR2 sequences are SEHNR and FQNEAQ (reference sequence). The CDR3 sequence is 15 residues long.

The CDR3 sequence: CASSLGRGTGLTDTQYF. The CDR3 region has the DNA TGTGCCAGCAGCTTGGGGAGGGGGACAGGCCTCACAGATACGCAGTATTTT. The V and J genes are TRBV5-4 and TRBJ2-3; 8 bases agree with TRBD1. Germline trimming cut 0 bases from V and 2 bases from J; bases unmatched to any gene: 8. The CDR3 is 17 amino acids. Per germline, CDR1 SGHNT and CDR2 YYREEE (reference sequence).

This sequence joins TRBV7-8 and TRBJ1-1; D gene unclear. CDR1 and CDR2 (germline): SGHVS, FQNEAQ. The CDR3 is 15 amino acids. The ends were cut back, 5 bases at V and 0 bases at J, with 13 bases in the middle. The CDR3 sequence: CASSVGRALNTEAFF. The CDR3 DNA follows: TGTGCCAGCAGCGTCGGTCGAGCATTGAACACTGAAGCTTTCTTT.

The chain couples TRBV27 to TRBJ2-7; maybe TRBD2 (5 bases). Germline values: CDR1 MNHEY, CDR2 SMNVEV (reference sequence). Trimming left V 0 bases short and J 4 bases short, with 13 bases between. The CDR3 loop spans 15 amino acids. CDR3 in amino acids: CASSLSTRVGYEQYF. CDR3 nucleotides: TGTGCCAGCAGTTTATCGACGAGGGTTGGTTACGAGCAGTACTTC.

For the CDR3, the DNA is TGCGCCAGCAGCCGCCGACAGGGGGGGACCCTAAACACTGAAGCTTTCTTT. Translation: CASSRRQGGTLNTEAFF. V and J are TRBV5-1 and TRBJ1-1; TRBD1 matches 9 bases. Per germline, CDR1 SGHRS and CDR2 YFSETQ. This CDR3 region has 17 residues. V lost 4 bases to trimming and J lost 2 bases; unmatched junction nucleotides: 12.

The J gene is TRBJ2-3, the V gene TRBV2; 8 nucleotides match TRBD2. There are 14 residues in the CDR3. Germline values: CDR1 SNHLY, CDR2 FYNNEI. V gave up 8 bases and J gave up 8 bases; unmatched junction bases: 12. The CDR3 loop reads CASSRRGLAGTQYF. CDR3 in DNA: TGTGCCAGCTCCCGCCGAGGACTAGCTGGTACGCAGTATTTT.

In DNA form, the CDR3 reads TGTGCCAGCAGTTACCAGCCAATCCGTGGGGGGAATGAAAAACTGTTTTTT. Its translation: CASSYQPIRGGNEKLFF. The chain recombines TRBV27 with TRBJ1-4, with D possibly being TRBD1 (5 bases). From germline, CDR1 is MNHEY and CDR2 SMNVEV (reference sequence). V lost 4 bases, J lost 5 bases, and 20 bases lay in between. The CDR3 loop spans 17 amino acids.

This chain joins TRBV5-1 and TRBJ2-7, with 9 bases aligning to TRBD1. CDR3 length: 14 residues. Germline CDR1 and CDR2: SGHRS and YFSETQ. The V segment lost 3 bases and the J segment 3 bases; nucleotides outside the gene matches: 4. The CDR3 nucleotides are TGCGCCAGCAGCTCCGGGACAGGGTTCTACGAGCAGTACTTC. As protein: CASSSGTGFYEQYF.

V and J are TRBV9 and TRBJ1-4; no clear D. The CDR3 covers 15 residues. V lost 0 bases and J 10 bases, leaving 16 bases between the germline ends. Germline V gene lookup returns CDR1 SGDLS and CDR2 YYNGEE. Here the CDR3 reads CASSVGGPEGGKLFF. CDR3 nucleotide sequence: TGTGCCAGCAGCGTAGGCGGGCCGGAAGGCGGAAAACTGTTTTTT.

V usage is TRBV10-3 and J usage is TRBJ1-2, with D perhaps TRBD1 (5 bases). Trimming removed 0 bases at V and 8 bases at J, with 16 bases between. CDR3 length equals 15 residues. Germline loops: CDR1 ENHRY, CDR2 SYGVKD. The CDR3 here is CAISESWGRVGGYTF. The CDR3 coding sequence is TGTGCCATCAGTGAGTCTTGGGGCAGGGTTGGCGGCTACACCTTC.

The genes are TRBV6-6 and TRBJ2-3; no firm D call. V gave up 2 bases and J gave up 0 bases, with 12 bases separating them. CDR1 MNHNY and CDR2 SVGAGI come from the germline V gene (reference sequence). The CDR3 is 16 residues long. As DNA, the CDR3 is TGTGCCAGCAGTTACGGAACTCCCGGGAGCACAGATACGCAGTATTTT. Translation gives CASSYGTPGSTDTQYF.

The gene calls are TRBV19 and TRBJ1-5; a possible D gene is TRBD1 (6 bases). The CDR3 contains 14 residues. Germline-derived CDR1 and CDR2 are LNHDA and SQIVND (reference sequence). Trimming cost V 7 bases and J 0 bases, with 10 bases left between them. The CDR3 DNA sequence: TGTGCCAGTACCCAGGGGATTAGCAATCAGCCCCAGCATTTT. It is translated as CASTQGISNQPQHF. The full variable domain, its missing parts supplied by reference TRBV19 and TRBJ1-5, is DGGITQSPKYLFRKEGQNVTLSCEQNLNHDAMYWYRQDPGQGLRLIYYSQIVNDFQKGDIAEGYSVSREKKESFPLTVTSAQKNPTAFYLCASTQGISNQPQHFGDGTRLSIL.

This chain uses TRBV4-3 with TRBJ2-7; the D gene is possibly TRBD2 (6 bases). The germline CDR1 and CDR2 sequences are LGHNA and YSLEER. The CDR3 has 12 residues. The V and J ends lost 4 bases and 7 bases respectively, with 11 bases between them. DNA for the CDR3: TGCGCCAGCAGCCCGGCCGGGGGAGAGCAGTACTTC. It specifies CASSPAGGEQYF.

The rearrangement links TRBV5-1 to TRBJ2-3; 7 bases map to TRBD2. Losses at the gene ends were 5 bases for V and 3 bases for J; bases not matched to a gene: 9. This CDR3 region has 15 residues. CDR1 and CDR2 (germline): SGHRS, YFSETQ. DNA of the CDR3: TGCGCCAGCAGAGACCAGCGGGGATCAACAGATACGCAGTATTTT. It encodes CASRDQRGSTDTQYF.

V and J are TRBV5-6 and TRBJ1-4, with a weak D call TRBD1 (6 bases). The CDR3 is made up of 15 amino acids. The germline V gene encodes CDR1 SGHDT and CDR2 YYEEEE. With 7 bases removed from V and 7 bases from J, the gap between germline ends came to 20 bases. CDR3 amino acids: CASSPGAGVSEKLFF. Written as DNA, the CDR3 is TGTGCCAGCTCTCCAGGGGCAGGGGTTAGTGAAAAACTGTTTTTT. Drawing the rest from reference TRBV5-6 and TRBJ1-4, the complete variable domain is DAGVTQSPTHLIKTRGQQVTLRCSPKSGHDTVSWYQQALGQGPQFIFQYYEEEERQRGNFPDRFSGHQFPNYSSELNVNALLLGDSALYLCASSPGAGVSEKLFFGSGTQLSVL.

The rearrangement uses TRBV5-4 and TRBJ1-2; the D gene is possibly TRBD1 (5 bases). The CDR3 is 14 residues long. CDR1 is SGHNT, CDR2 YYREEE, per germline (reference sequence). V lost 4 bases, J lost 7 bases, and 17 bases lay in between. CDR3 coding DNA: TGTGCCAGCAGCCTCCCTGTGGTAACAGGTGGCTACACCTTC. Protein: CASSLPVVTGGYTF.

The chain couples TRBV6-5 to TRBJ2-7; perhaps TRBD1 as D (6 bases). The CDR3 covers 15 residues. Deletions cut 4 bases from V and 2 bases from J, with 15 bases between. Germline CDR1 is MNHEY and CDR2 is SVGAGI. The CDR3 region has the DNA TGTGCCAGCAGTTCCCCAAGGGACACCACCTACGAGCAGTACTTC. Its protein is CASSSPRDTTYEQYF.

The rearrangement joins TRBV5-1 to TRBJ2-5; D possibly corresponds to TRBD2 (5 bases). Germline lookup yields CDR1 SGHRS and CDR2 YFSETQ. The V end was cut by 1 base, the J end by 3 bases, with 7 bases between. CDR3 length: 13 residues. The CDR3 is CASSLIGKETQYF. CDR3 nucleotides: TGCGCCAGCAGCTTGATCGGGAAAGAGACCCAGTACTTC.

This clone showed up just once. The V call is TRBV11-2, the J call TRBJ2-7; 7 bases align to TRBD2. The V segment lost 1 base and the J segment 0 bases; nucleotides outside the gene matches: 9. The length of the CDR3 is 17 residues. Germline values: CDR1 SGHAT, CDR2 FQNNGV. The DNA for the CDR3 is TGTGCCAGCAGCTTAGGCCGTTCAGGGACTAACTCCTACGAGCAGTACTTC. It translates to CASSLGRSGTNSYEQYF.

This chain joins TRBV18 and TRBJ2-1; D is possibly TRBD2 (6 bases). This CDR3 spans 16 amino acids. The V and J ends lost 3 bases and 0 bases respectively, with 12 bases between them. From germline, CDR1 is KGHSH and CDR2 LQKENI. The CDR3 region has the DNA TGTGCCAGCTCACCGCCGGCGGGAAGCTCCTACAATGAGCAGTTCTTC. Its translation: CASSPPAGSSYNEQFF.

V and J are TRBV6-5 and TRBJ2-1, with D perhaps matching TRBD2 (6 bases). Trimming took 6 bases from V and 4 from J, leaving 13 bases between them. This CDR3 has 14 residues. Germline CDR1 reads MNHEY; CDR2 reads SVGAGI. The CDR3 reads CASRPRDFYNEQFF. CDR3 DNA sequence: TGTGCCAGCAGACCCCGGGACTTTTACAATGAGCAGTTCTTC.

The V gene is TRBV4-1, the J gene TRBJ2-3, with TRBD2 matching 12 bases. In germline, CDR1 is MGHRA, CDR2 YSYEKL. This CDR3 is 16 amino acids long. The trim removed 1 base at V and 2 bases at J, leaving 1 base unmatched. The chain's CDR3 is CASSQGTSGNTDTQYF. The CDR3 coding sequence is TGCGCCAGCAGCCAAGGGACTAGCGGGAACACAGATACGCAGTATTTT.

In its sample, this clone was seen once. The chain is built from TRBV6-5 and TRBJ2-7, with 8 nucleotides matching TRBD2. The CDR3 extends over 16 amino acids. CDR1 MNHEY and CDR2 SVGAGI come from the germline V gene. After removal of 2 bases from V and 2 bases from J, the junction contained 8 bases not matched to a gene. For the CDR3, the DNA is TGTGCCAGCAGTTACAGTGGAGCGGGGGCCCCCTACGAGCAGTACTTC. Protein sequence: CASSYSGAGAPYEQYF.

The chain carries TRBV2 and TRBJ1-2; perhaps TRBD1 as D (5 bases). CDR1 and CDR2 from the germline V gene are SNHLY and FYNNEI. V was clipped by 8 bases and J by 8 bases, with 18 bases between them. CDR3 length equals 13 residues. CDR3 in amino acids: CASRNGGGGGYTF. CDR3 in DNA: TGTGCCAGCCGAAATGGGGGAGGAGGCGGCTACACCTTC. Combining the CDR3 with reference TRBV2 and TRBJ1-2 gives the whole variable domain EPEVTQTPSHQVTQMGQEVILRCVPISNHLYFYWYRQILGQKVEFLVSFYNNEISEKSEIFDDQFSVERPDGSNFTLKIRSTKLEDSAMYFCASRNGGGGGYTFGSGTRLTVV.

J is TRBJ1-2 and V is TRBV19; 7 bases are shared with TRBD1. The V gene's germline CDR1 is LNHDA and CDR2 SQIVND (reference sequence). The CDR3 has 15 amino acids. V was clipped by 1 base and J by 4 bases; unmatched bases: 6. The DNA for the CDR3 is TGTGCCAGTAGTATAGGAGACAGGGCTGGCTATGGCTACACCTTC. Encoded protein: CASSIGDRAGYGYTF. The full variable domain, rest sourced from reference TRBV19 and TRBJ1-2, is DGGITQSPKYLFRKEGQNVTLSCEQNLNHDAMYWYRQDPGQGLRLIYYSQIVNDFQKGDIAEGYSVSREKKESFPLTVTSAQKNPTAFYLCASSIGDRAGYGYTFGSGTRLTVV.